A selection of T cell receptor beta chains follows, all from one sample in a study of beta chain features in type 1 diabetes. Generated by immunoSEQ multiplex PCR, the TCRdb table keeps only in-frame clones and is missing some. The sample contains hundreds of thousands of clones, around 9.9% of which appear only once. Sequencing was carried out using naive CD4+ T cells from blood. These receptors all stem from a man aged 25-45 years with type 1 diabetes. Each CDR3 is given with its conserved first and last residue. The D gene is left open where the match is weak. Only some rows state a clone size, as once, few, many or a class for expanded clones.

J gene: TRBJ1-1
D gene: .
clone size: few
V gene: TRBV10-3
CDR3 DNA: TGTGCCATCAGGGGGTGGGAGGCGAACACTGAAGCTTTCTTT
CDR3 protein: CAIRGWEANTEAFF

J gene: TRBJ2-3
D gene: .
clone size: .
V gene: TRBV5-1
CDR3 DNA: TGCGCCAGCAGCTTGGGGGGGGGCCCAGATACGCAGTATTTT
CDR3 protein: CASSLGGGPDTQYF

J gene: TRBJ2-7
D gene: TRBD1
clone size: .
V gene: TRBV9
CDR3 DNA: TGTGCCAGCAGCGTAGACGGGACAGGGGAATACGAGCAGTACTTC
CDR3 protein: CASSVDGTGEYEQYF

J gene: TRBJ2-3
D gene: .
clone size: .
V gene: TRBV7-6
CDR3 DNA: TGTGCCAGCAGCGTTGGTTACGTGAGGACAGATACGCAGTATTTT
CDR3 protein: CASSVGYVRTDTQYF

J gene: TRBJ2-1
D gene: TRBD1
clone size: few
V gene: TRBV11-2
CDR3 DNA: TGTGCCAGCAGCCCTGACAGGGCCCATGAGCAGTTCTTC
CDR3 protein: CASSPDRAHEQFF

J gene: TRBJ2-7
D gene: .
clone size: .
V gene: TRBV5-1
CDR3 DNA: TGCGCCAGCAGCTTGAACTCATACGAGCAGTACTTC
CDR3 protein: CASSLNSYEQYF

J gene: TRBJ2-3
D gene: TRBD2
clone size: few
V gene: TRBV7-2
CDR3 DNA: TGTGCCAGCAGCTTGAGCGGGGGCACAGATACGCAGTATTTT
CDR3 protein: CASSLSGGTDTQYF

J gene: TRBJ2-3
D gene: TRBD2
clone size: few
V gene: TRBV19
CDR3 DNA: TGTGCCAGTAGATGGGGTAGCGGGCGCACAGATACGCAGTATTTT
CDR3 protein: CASRWGSGRTDTQYF

J gene: TRBJ2-7
D gene: TRBD1
clone size: .
V gene: TRBV2
CDR3 DNA: TGTGCCAGCAGGGGGACAGGGGGCTACGAGCAGTACTTC
CDR3 protein: CASRGTGGYEQYF

J gene: TRBJ1-1
D gene: .
clone size: .
V gene: TRBV15
CDR3 DNA: TGTGCCACCAGCAGAGATGAGGGGGTCACTGAAGCTTTCTTT
CDR3 protein: CATSRDEGVTEAFF

J gene: TRBJ2-1
D gene: .
clone size: .
V gene: TRBV5-1
CDR3 DNA: TGCGCCAGCAGCTTGGGAGGGATTGAGCAGTTCTTC
CDR3 protein: CASSLGGIEQFF

J gene: TRBJ2-5
D gene: .
clone size: .
V gene: TRBV10-3
CDR3 DNA: TGTGCCATCAGTGAAGGGGGTATGGAAGAGACCCAGTACTTC
CDR3 protein: CAISEGGMEETQYF

J gene: TRBJ1-2
D gene: TRBD1
clone size: .
V gene: TRBV5-4
CDR3 DNA: TGTGCCAGCAGCGGGGGGACAGTATACGGTGGCTACACCTTC
CDR3 protein: CASSGGTVYGGYTF

J gene: TRBJ2-2
D gene: TRBD2
clone size: few
V gene: TRBV7-9
CDR3 DNA: TGTGCCAGCAGCTTATTCTCGCGGGGGAGTATCACCGGGGAGCTGTTTTTT
CDR3 protein: CASSLFSRGSITGELFF

J gene: TRBJ2-3
D gene: TRBD1
clone size: few
V gene: TRBV28
CDR3 DNA: TGTGCCAGCAGTACGGACAGGGGCTGGGAGTATTTT
CDR3 protein: CASSTDRGWEYF

J gene: TRBJ2-1
D gene: .
clone size: .
V gene: TRBV9
CDR3 DNA: TGTGCCAGCAGGCAGGGCACCTCGTCCTACAATGAGCAGTTCTTC
CDR3 protein: CASRQGTSSYNEQFF

J gene: TRBJ2-1
D gene: TRBD1
clone size: few
V gene: TRBV28
CDR3 DNA: TGTGCCAGCAGTATAGGGACAGGTTCCTACAATGAGCAGTTCTTC
CDR3 protein: CASSIGTGSYNEQFF

J gene: TRBJ1-5
D gene: .
clone size: .
V gene: TRBV19
CDR3 DNA: TGTGCCAGTAGTATTGCGAACCACAATCAGCCCCAGCATTTT
CDR3 protein: CASSIANHNQPQHF

J gene: TRBJ2-3
D gene: TRBD2
clone size: few
V gene: TRBV14
CDR3 DNA: TGTGCCAGCAGCCCTGGACTAGCGGGGGGCACCCAGTATTTT
CDR3 protein: CASSPGLAGGTQYF

J gene: TRBJ2-1
D gene: .
clone size: .
V gene: TRBV19
CDR3 DNA: TGTGCCAGTAGTATCCTCGGCCCGGGACAATACAATGAGCAGTTCTTC
CDR3 protein: CASSILGPGQYNEQFF

J gene: TRBJ2-1
D gene: TRBD2
clone size: few
V gene: TRBV28
CDR3 DNA: TGTGCCAGCAGTGCCCCCGGGGGGGCCGGGGGTGAGCAGTTCTTC
CDR3 protein: CASSAPGGAGGEQFF

J gene: TRBJ2-7
D gene: .
clone size: .
V gene: TRBV25-1
CDR3 DNA: TGTGCCAGCAGTGAAGCTTATCGCGGCTACGAGCAGTACTTC
CDR3 protein: CASSEAYRGYEQYF

J gene: TRBJ2-5
D gene: .
clone size: .
V gene: TRBV5-1
CDR3 DNA: TGCGCCAGCAGCTCTGGACAGATGGGGGAGACCCAGTACTTC
CDR3 protein: CASSSGQMGETQYF

J gene: TRBJ1-1
D gene: .
clone size: .
V gene: TRBV7-2
CDR3 DNA: TGTGCCAGCGGGATGGGGCGGAAGACTGAAGCTTTCTTT
CDR3 protein: CASGMGRKTEAFF

J gene: TRBJ2-5
D gene: TRBD2
clone size: .
V gene: TRBV7-2
CDR3 DNA: TGTGCCAGCAGTTATACTAGCGGTCAAGAGACCCAGTACTTC
CDR3 protein: CASSYTSGQETQYF

J gene: TRBJ2-7
D gene: TRBD1
clone size: once
V gene: TRBV18
CDR3 DNA: TGTGCCAGCTCCCCAGCGGACAGGGCTCTGTACGAGCAGTACTTC
CDR3 protein: CASSPADRALYEQYF

J gene: TRBJ2-1
D gene: .
clone size: .
V gene: TRBV7-2
CDR3 DNA: TGTGCCAGCAGCTTAGCGGGAAGGGGGCAGTTCTTC
CDR3 protein: CASSLAGRGQFF

J gene: TRBJ1-4
D gene: .
clone size: .
V gene: TRBV5-1
CDR3 DNA: TGCGCCAGCAGCTTGGGCCTAACGGAGGAAAAACTGTTTTTT
CDR3 protein: CASSLGLTEEKLFF

J gene: TRBJ2-3
D gene: TRBD2
clone size: few
V gene: TRBV2
CDR3 DNA: TGTGCCACGAGGGGACTAGCGGGGCGTACAGATACGCAGTATTTT
CDR3 protein: CATRGLAGRTDTQYF

J gene: TRBJ1-5
D gene: .
clone size: few
V gene: TRBV19
CDR3 DNA: TGTGCCAGTACCTACCCCAATCAGCCCCAGCATTTT
CDR3 protein: CASTYPNQPQHF

J gene: TRBJ1-2
D gene: .
clone size: few
V gene: TRBV19
CDR3 DNA: TGTGCCAGTAGTAGCGGATCGGGTGGCTACACCTTC
CDR3 protein: CASSSGSGGYTF

J gene: TRBJ2-1
D gene: .
clone size: .
V gene: TRBV6-5
CDR3 DNA: TGTGCCAGCAGTCAACTCTACAATGAGCAGTTCTTC
CDR3 protein: CASSQLYNEQFF

J gene: TRBJ1-1
D gene: TRBD1
clone size: few
V gene: TRBV29-1
CDR3 DNA: TGCAGCGTGCTCAGCGACAGGGGGCGAGCTTTCTTT
CDR3 protein: CSVLSDRGRAFF

J gene: TRBJ1-1
D gene: .
clone size: few
V gene: TRBV7-8
CDR3 DNA: TGTGCCAGCAGCTTAGGGCCAAACCTTCGAGAAGCTTTCTTT
CDR3 protein: CASSLGPNLREAFF

J gene: TRBJ2-1
D gene: TRBD1
clone size: few
V gene: TRBV18
CDR3 DNA: TGTGCCAGCGGACAGGACAATGAGCAGTTCTTC
CDR3 protein: CASGQDNEQFF

J gene: TRBJ1-6
D gene: TRBD1
clone size: few
V gene: TRBV5-6
CDR3 DNA: TGTGCCAGCAGCTGGACAGGGGTATCACCCCTCCACTTT
CDR3 protein: CASSWTGVSPLHF

J gene: TRBJ2-1
D gene: .
clone size: few
V gene: TRBV18
CDR3 DNA: TGTGCCAGCTCCCGTGGGTCCGGGGGTAAGAATGAGCAGTTCTTC
CDR3 protein: CASSRGSGGKNEQFF

J gene: TRBJ1-6
D gene: .
clone size: few
V gene: TRBV2
CDR3 DNA: TGTGCCAGCATAAGGATGAACAGGGCCTCACCCCTCCACTTT
CDR3 protein: CASIRMNRASPLHF

J gene: TRBJ2-7
D gene: .
clone size: .
V gene: TRBV14
CDR3 DNA: TGTGCCAGCAGCCGTCGAGATCCCTACGAGCAGTACTTC
CDR3 protein: CASSRRDPYEQYF

J gene: TRBJ1-5
D gene: .
clone size: .
V gene: TRBV2
CDR3 DNA: TGTGCCAGCAGTGAGTTAGGACAAGGGCCCCAGCATTTT
CDR3 protein: CASSELGQGPQHF

J gene: TRBJ2-3
D gene: .
clone size: .
V gene: TRBV5-1
CDR3 DNA: TGCGCCAGCAGCGTCGGGACAACTAGCACAGATACGCAGTATTTT
CDR3 protein: CASSVGTTSTDTQYF

J gene: TRBJ1-1
D gene: .
clone size: .
V gene: TRBV19
CDR3 DNA: TGTGCCAGTAGTTTACGCGGGCCGGGCTCTGAAGCTTTCTTT
CDR3 protein: CASSLRGPGSEAFF

J gene: TRBJ1-2
D gene: .
clone size: once
V gene: TRBV7-9
CDR3 DNA: TGTGCCAGCAGCCTCACGGGACTTTTAGGGTATGGCTACACCTTC
CDR3 protein: CASSLTGLLGYGYTF

J gene: TRBJ2-5
D gene: .
clone size: few
V gene: TRBV13
CDR3 DNA: TGTGCCAGCAGCCGCTCGACGGGGAAAGAGACCCAGTACTTC
CDR3 protein: CASSRSTGKETQYF

J gene: TRBJ1-6
D gene: TRBD1
clone size: .
V gene: TRBV5-6
CDR3 DNA: TGTGCCAGCAGCTTGGGGGGACAGGGGTGGTCACCCCTCCACTTT
CDR3 protein: CASSLGGQGWSPLHF

J gene: TRBJ1-5
D gene: .
clone size: .
V gene: TRBV19
CDR3 DNA: TGTGCCAGTACTATGGTGGGCAGCCTTAGCAATCAGCCCCAGCATTTT
CDR3 protein: CASTMVGSLSNQPQHF

J gene: TRBJ1-1
D gene: .
clone size: .
V gene: TRBV18
CDR3 DNA: TGTGCCAGCTCACCAATCGGAGACACTGAAGCTTTCTTT
CDR3 protein: CASSPIGDTEAFF